A selection of T cell receptor beta chains follows, all from one sample in a study of blood T cell repertoires in COVID-19. Profiling relied on immunoSEQ multiplex PCR, and the TCRdb table lists in-frame clones only, not all of them. The sample carries more than 150,000 clones, around 91% recorded once. Sequencing was performed on peripheral blood. The source of these receptors is a woman aged 40 to 55 with acute or convalescent COVID-19. The CDR3 runs from the conserved cysteine through the conserved F or W. Each record gives: D gene, CDR3 length, V gene, CDR3 protein. The D gene is left open where the match is weak.

D gene: TRBD2
CDR3 length: 15
V gene: TRBV7-9
CDR3 protein: CASSLAGGYYNEQFF

D gene: -
CDR3 length: 21
V gene: TRBV21-1
CDR3 protein: CASSNPGTSLLSRHSTDTQYF

D gene: -
CDR3 length: 12
V gene: TRBV4-2
CDR3 protein: CASSPTRNEQYF

D gene: -
CDR3 length: 15
V gene: TRBV9
CDR3 protein: CASSVAIGPGSEQFF

D gene: -
CDR3 length: 13
V gene: TRBV24-1
CDR3 protein: CATSPPGTDTQYF

D gene: TRBD1
CDR3 length: 16
V gene: TRBV18
CDR3 protein: CASSPTGQGVRSPLHF

D gene: -
CDR3 length: 16
V gene: TRBV18
CDR3 protein: CASSPPGGLSNQPQHF

D gene: -
CDR3 length: 15
V gene: TRBV7-2
CDR3 protein: CASSLIGGAHTEAFF

D gene: -
CDR3 length: 13
V gene: TRBV12-3/TRBV12-4
CDR3 protein: CASSPQTTAPQHF

D gene: -
CDR3 length: 14
V gene: TRBV29-1
CDR3 protein: CSVGPTGFTGELFF

D gene: -
CDR3 length: 15
V gene: TRBV18
CDR3 protein: CASSPRSKTNTEAFF

D gene: TRBD1
CDR3 length: 15
V gene: TRBV19
CDR3 protein: CASSTSGTGITEAFF

D gene: -
CDR3 length: 13
V gene: TRBV11-3
CDR3 protein: CASSRNPGETQYF

D gene: -
CDR3 length: 15
V gene: TRBV5-1
CDR3 protein: CASSLGAAISYEQYF

D gene: TRBD1
CDR3 length: 13
V gene: TRBV3-1/TRBV3-2
CDR3 protein: CASSRTGNTEAFF

D gene: TRBD1
CDR3 length: 18
V gene: TRBV5-1
CDR3 protein: CASSRTGAAGEDPYGYTF

D gene: -
CDR3 length: 15
V gene: TRBV7-9
CDR3 protein: CASSQIRDPFYGYTF

D gene: -
CDR3 length: 14
V gene: TRBV5-1
CDR3 protein: CASSLGTVNTEAFF

D gene: TRBD1
CDR3 length: 16
V gene: TRBV28
CDR3 protein: CASSLVGTGAKHEQYF

D gene: TRBD1
CDR3 length: 14
V gene: TRBV7-2
CDR3 protein: CASSSTGVRDTQYF

D gene: -
CDR3 length: 14
V gene: TRBV11-2
CDR3 protein: CASSLIGQYYEQYF

D gene: TRBD1
CDR3 length: 17
V gene: TRBV27
CDR3 protein: CASSLLGDRVDGGKLFF

D gene: TRBD1
CDR3 length: 16
V gene: TRBV4-2
CDR3 protein: CASSHEQRQGYQPQHF

D gene: TRBD2
CDR3 length: 17
V gene: TRBV6-1
CDR3 protein: CASSEIASGTTYNEQFF

D gene: -
CDR3 length: 14
V gene: TRBV25-1
CDR3 protein: CASSDTPIVDEQFF

D gene: TRBD2
CDR3 length: 14
V gene: TRBV2
CDR3 protein: CASSRTSARDTQYF

D gene: TRBD1
CDR3 length: 16
V gene: TRBV7-9
CDR3 protein: CASSLGTGGHYNEQFF

D gene: -
CDR3 length: 13
V gene: TRBV29-1
CDR3 protein: CSVGGIGANVLTF

D gene: -
CDR3 length: 16
V gene: TRBV6-5
CDR3 protein: CASSLGVPRRGETQYF

D gene: -
CDR3 length: 16
V gene: TRBV6-1
CDR3 protein: CASSESIGSSGNTIYF

D gene: -
CDR3 length: 16
V gene: TRBV9
CDR3 protein: CASSAGAGLLNTEAFF

D gene: -
CDR3 length: 10
V gene: TRBV6-5
CDR3 protein: CASRGEAWTF

D gene: -
CDR3 length: 15
V gene: TRBV6-1
CDR3 protein: CASSEPTGISDEQYF

D gene: -
CDR3 length: 17
V gene: TRBV2
CDR3 protein: CASSALPGTSNTGELFF

D gene: -
CDR3 length: 12
V gene: TRBV20-1
CDR3 protein: CSASHREYEQYF

D gene: -
CDR3 length: 13
V gene: TRBV12-3/TRBV12-4
CDR3 protein: CASSRDWTGELFF

D gene: TRBD1
CDR3 length: 17
V gene: TRBV5-1
CDR3 protein: CASSPRGTGLNSYEQYF